This T cell receptor beta chain was found in a study of cytomegalovirus exposure and HLA in healthy donors (dated by TCRdb to about 2017). Background on the whole study: An earlier analysis of roughly 610 of the donors reported 250 to 300 Gb of sequence data and about 120 million unique TCR beta sequences obtained from about 170 million T cells. The number of typed donors differed by locus: about 620-640 for A, B, C, DRB1 and DQB1; 522 for DQA1; fewer than 610 for DPA1; and around 490 for DPB1. The T cell repertoires of 666 subjects were profiled by immunosequencing and related to cytomegalovirus serostatus. High-throughput TCR immunosequencing, statistical association of individual TCRs with disease status, and machine learning were combined to predict cytomegalovirus infection status. In the later analysis, no new phenotypic data were used to find candidate immune exposures; instead, reliance was placed on TCR beta sequences and their occurrence across donors. An early release covering 550 to 650 HLA-typed donors comprised about 300 gigabases of sequencing data and around 80 million unique TCR sequences. HLA typing covered class I and class II loci at four-digit resolution. A handful of DR-DQ haplotypes were treated as single units for association and clustering because of strong linkage in the cohort. Of the approximately 400 genotyped donors, approximately 83% fell in the genetic ancestry cluster associated with self-reported Caucasian donors. Genome-wide SNP genotypes for about 55% of the roughly 670 donors were used in a later genetic analysis, which treated that subset as a discovery cohort. Besides the first cohort of approximately 670 subjects, a separate validation cohort made up of some 110 different subjects was used. Among 398 genotyped donors of the cohort, an average of approximately 240,000 unique TCR beta nucleotide sequences were sequenced per donor, about a sixth of them non-productive. The aim of the study was to test whether cataloging public T cell receptors could identify signatures of past pathogen exposure. Alongside the repertoire data, information on donor age, sex, ethnicity and CMV serostatus was compiled. An earlier analysis of around 640 of the donors used high-throughput TCR beta sequencing to judge whether each TCR beta V gene segment behaved as functional or pseudogenic. Every discovery cohort repertoire had been produced on one sequencing platform. In a later analysis, previously published TCR beta repertoires from fewer than 750 donors were re-analyzed and high-resolution HLA genotyping was added so that TCR occurrence patterns could be studied. Here is what the overall study found, with its caveats: Assigning TCR associations to individual alleles was difficult when HLA alleles, especially DR and DQ, strongly co-occurred. HLA typing was unavailable for some donors at each locus, so association tests used only the typed subset. Across donors, most TCR sequences were observed very rarely, whereas some public TCRs were present in many individuals. The presence/absence analyses assumed that sequencing depth was roughly uniform across donors, and that assumption may not be true. V-gene and J-gene trimming of TCR beta chains was associated with a missense DCLRE1C variant in a later genetic analysis, and the association was replicated in an independent cohort. In an earlier analysis of about 600 of the donors, most TCR beta V segments appeared in productive rearrangements about 90% or about 30% of the time, broadly matching IMGT annotations. Some IMGT-functional V segments, including TRBV6-2 and TRBV6-3, could not be distinguished by the 87-base-pair reads and were therefore excluded. Compared with the approximately 600-donor mean, donors in an Asian-associated ancestry cluster had fewer N-insertions in productive TCRs, according to a later genetic analysis. The cohort was sequenced for TCR beta chains only, and without alpha or paired-chain data the features that could be detected were limited. In a later analysis, TCR association rates were found to vary across HLA loci, with the most associated TCRs seen for DRB1 alleles and the fewest for HLA-C alleles. In vitro tests confirmed that a few of the cytomegalovirus-associated TCR beta chains recognize cytomegalovirus antigens. The classifier was reported to diagnose cytomegalovirus status with high specificity and sensitivity in both the original cohort and the validation cohort. A total of 164 TCR beta chains were listed by the study as associated with cytomegalovirus. The authors suggested that the approach could potentially be extended to other disease states and immunological phenotypes. Because counts were too low, roughly 17 rarely observed V segments, including chromosome 9 orphons, were left out of the earlier analysis of some 600 of the donors. A later analysis found that most CMV-associated TCR beta chains appeared HLA-restricted, with HLA associations seemingly driven largely by CMV exposure. A later analysis associated 16,951 TCR beta sequences with specific HLA alleles at a false discovery rate of 0.05. The sequencing pipeline was judged likely to have produced a cluster of highly shared sequence variants as a technical artifact. A later analysis found that HLA-associated TCR beta chains were more clonally expanded and had lower generation probabilities than equally common non-associated chains. Correlated functional status among segregating V segments might reflect linkage disequilibrium, but an unknown experimental factor could not be ruled out. A later analysis reported that several top co-occurrence clusters appeared linked to parvovirus B19, influenza, CMV and Epstein-Barr virus. For the cohort, immune exposure information was limited to CMV serostatus. A further reported finding was that TCR beta sequences accurately predicted the HLA-A and HLA-B alleles for most subjects in the first cohort.

Clipping removes 3 bases from V and 0 bases from J, with 5 as the unmatched junction base count. Spanning cysteine to phenylalanine, the CDR3 consists of 16 amino acids. Just the 48-base CDR3 DNA is kept, in frame starting at base 1. Per the germline V gene, MDHEN is the CDR1 and SYDVKM is the CDR2. The cohort consisted of 670 or so healthy bone marrow donors. At the time of sampling, every cohort member was nominally healthy, though immune exposures that went unrecorded were likely present. The donor was CMV seronegative and belonged to the group of around 350 seronegative cohort members. A peripheral blood sample was provided by each donor, and peripheral blood mononuclear cells were used for TCR beta sequencing. Genomic DNA was extracted from the blood cell samples with the Qiagen DNeasy Blood Extraction Kit. Receptor amplification or capture employed the immunoSEQ multiplex PCR assay. For the multiplex PCR, a mixture combining 60 forward primers for TCR Vbeta segments and 13 reverse primers for TCR Jbeta segments was used. A multiplex PCR assay on genomic DNA amplified the CDR3 region of rearranged TCR beta genes. Amplified TCR beta libraries were sequenced as 87-base-pair reads on the Illumina HiSeq System. The study's own analysis went as follows. In a later analysis, tens of millions of unique TCR beta chains were counted across the 650 to 700 repertoires, and approximately 11 million of these chains were shared by at least two donors. A nearest-neighbor algorithm error-corrected the raw reads and collapsed the reads into unique sequences, merging closely related sequences to remove PCR and sequencing errors. To assign V, D and J gene segments, CDR3 sequences were aligned to IMGT reference sequences. For a sequence to be retained, a match of at least six nucleotides was required to both a V gene segment and a J gene segment. Rearrangements were called productive when the CDR3 lacked stop codons and stayed in frame with V and J; all others were non-productive. CDR3 was defined by IMGT convention, running from the second conserved V-encoded cysteine to the conserved J-encoded phenylalanine. The earlier analysis of about 610 of the donors excluded sequences that lacked an unambiguous match to a single V gene segment. An earlier analysis of fewer than 650 of the donors classified V segments as functional when productive rearrangements were above 56.7% and as segregating when the standard deviation between donors was above 5%. A statistical classification framework was built to diagnose cytomegalovirus status from the catalog of TCR beta chain sequences. V and J gene assignment, in a later analysis, came from comparing TCR nucleotide sequences with IMGT/GENE-DB human TR gene sequences. A later analysis assigned CDR3 sequences and most-parsimonious VDJ recombination scenarios with the TCRdist pipeline. In a later analysis, each TCR beta chain was defined by its CDR3 amino acid sequence together with its V-gene family, and reads lacking a unique V-gene family were excluded. To address suspected cross-contamination and a sequencing artifact, a later analysis removed a few hundred highly shared, low-generation-probability nucleotide sequences. For each public chain, a later analysis derived a clonal expansion index from normalized ranks of inferred template counts within each repertoire. In a later analysis, generation probabilities were computed using a VDJ recombination model fitted to out-of-frame rearrangements, and the results were checked against IGoR. Hypergeometric tests were used in a later analysis to score TCR-TCR, TCR-HLA and TCR-CMV co-occurrence, with a repertoire-size bias correction applied to the TCR pairs. A later analysis estimated false discovery rates by permuting HLA or CMV assignments 20 times. In a later analysis, co-occurring TCRs were grouped using DBSCAN, with TCRdist sequence similarity added in when clustering inside HLA-allele-positive subsets. Repertoires with fewer than 30,000 or more than 120,000 public chains were left out of co-occurrence clustering, as were several repertoires with anomalous nucleotide sharing. TCRdb retrieved this table from immuneACCESS and kept in-frame rearrangements only. Not all clones are present; in checked studies, unresolved V genes account for under half, and no reason is known for the remainder. The DNA gave D and trimming, while V, J and clone size come from that table. This sample has around 190,000 clones in its table, and 60% to 80% of those were observed once. The ten largest account for less than 3.5% of the sample.

A note on this clone: The target of this receptor is not known. No base quality information exists; no much larger clone differs at one position.

Recombination connected TRBV28 to TRBJ2-7; 10 bases in between match TRBD2. The clonotype originates from a woman aged 25 to 45 in good health and CMV-seronegative. The source material was PBMCs. The CDR3 protein is CASSFVGLAASYEQYF. In nucleotide form, the sequence is TGTGCCAGCAGTTTCGTCGGACTAGCGGCCTCCTACGAGCAGTACTTC.